This passage covers 20 T cell receptor beta chains from one sample sequenced in a study of cytomegalovirus exposure and HLA in healthy donors. The repertoire was sequenced with immunoSEQ multiplex PCR; TCRdb's copy has only in-frame clones and lacks some. This table has approximately 300,000 clones, about nine tenths appearing once. The sequenced sample was PBMCs. Every receptor here comes from a woman in her twenties or thirties in good health and CMV-seropositive.

This clone appeared once. The rearrangement joins TRBV7-2 to TRBJ1-3; the D gene is possibly TRBD1 (5 bases). The CDR3 contains 14 residues. Per the germline V gene, CDR1 is SGHTA and CDR2 is FQGNSA. V lost 6 bases and J 0 bases, leaving 9 bases between the germline ends. The CDR3 sequence: CASRDSYSGNTIYF. The CDR3 nucleotides read TGTGCCAGCAGAGACAGTTACTCTGGAAACACCATATATTTT.

This clone was found once. The chain is built from TRBV15 and TRBJ1-1; TRBD1 is a possible D gene (6 bases). In germline, CDR1 is LNHNV, CDR2 YYDKDF (reference sequence). Between the trimmed V and J ends, which lost 5 bases and 5 bases, there was a span of 9 bases. This CDR3 has 12 residues. The CDR3 protein is CATSVGGTEAFF. Here the CDR3 DNA reads TGTGCCACCAGCGTAGGGGGGACTGAAGCTTTCTTT.

The rearrangement links TRBV6-5 to TRBJ1-3; D is ambiguous. Germline V gives CDR1 MNHEY, CDR2 SVGAGI. V gave up 0 bases and J gave up 0 bases, with 3 bases separating them. This CDR3 comprises 14 residues. CDR3 in amino acids: CASSYSSSGNTIYF. The CDR3 nucleotides are TGTGCCAGCAGTTACTCGAGCTCTGGAAACACCATATATTTT.

V gene TRBV6-5 combines with J gene TRBJ1-2, with D maybe TRBD1 (5 bases). The V gene lost 5 bases and the J gene lost 5 bases, with 18 bases spanning the gap. Germline CDR1 is MNHEY and CDR2 is SVGAGI. This CDR3 is 15 amino acids long. The CDR3 region is CASSGPRDGFYGYTF. In DNA, the CDR3 is TGTGCCAGCAGTGGCCCGCGGGACGGGTTTTATGGCTACACCTTC.

Written as DNA, the CDR3 is TGTGCCAGCAGCTATAGGGACAGGGCCATCTATGGCTACACCTTC. Amino acids: CASSYRDRAIYGYTF. V and J are TRBV5-4 and TRBJ1-2; 9 nucleotides match TRBD1. Losses at the gene ends were 3 bases for V and 4 bases for J; bases not matched to a gene: 7. The CDR3 contains 15 residues. Germline CDR1 SGHNT, CDR2 YYREEE (reference sequence).

The chain couples TRBV19 to TRBJ1-2; 9 bases fit TRBD1. With V trimmed by 5 bases and J by 8 bases, 6 bases remained unmatched. This CDR3 region has 13 residues. Germline CDR1 is LNHDA and CDR2 is SQIVND (reference sequence). The CDR3 region is CASSSGTGWGYTF. DNA of the CDR3: TGTGCCAGTAGTTCCGGGACAGGGTGGGGCTACACCTTC.

The gene calls are TRBV2 and TRBJ2-3, with TRBD2 matching over 11 bases. Germline V lookup: CDR1 SNHLY, CDR2 FYNNEI. V was clipped by 9 bases and J by 6 bases; unmatched bases: 8. The CDR3 contains 14 residues. CDR3 sequence reads: CARRLAGTQDTQYF. CDR3 DNA sequence: TGTGCCAGGAGACTAGCGGGGACCCAGGATACGCAGTATTTT.

The V gene is TRBV19, the J gene TRBJ1-1; TRBD1 matches at 7 bases. CDR1 and CDR2 from the germline V gene are LNHDA and SQIVND (reference sequence). J gave up 12 bases and V 4 bases, and 17 bases lay outside the gene matches. The CDR3 is 15 residues long. CDR3 DNA sequence: TGTGCCAGTAGTAAGGACAGGCAAAAATGGAATAAGTCTTTCTTT. The encoded protein is CASSKDRQKWNKSFF.

The chain is built from TRBV5-1 and TRBJ2-7; 9 nucleotides line up with TRBD2. The CDR3 has 16 residues. Unmatched junction bases numbered 6, after V lost 0 bases and J lost 2 bases. Germline-derived CDR1 and CDR2 are SGHRS and YFSETQ. CDR3 DNA: TGCGCCAGCAGCTTGGGCGGGGGGGTCGCAACCTACGAGCAGTACTTC. Translating gives CASSLGGGVATYEQYF.

The CDR3, as DNA: TGTGCCAGCAGTTACAATCGGTTTGGGGGCCAGGAGACCCAGTACTTC. Its translation: CASSYNRFGGQETQYF. The gene calls are TRBV6-5 and TRBJ2-5; perhaps TRBD1 as D (6 bases). Per the germline V gene, CDR1 is MNHEY and CDR2 is SVGAGI. CDR3 length equals 16 residues. V gave up 2 bases and J gave up 5 bases, with 18 bases separating them.

The table lists this clone with a count of one. This chain joins TRBV7-9 and TRBJ2-2; no firm D call. The CDR3 loop spans 15 amino acids. The V end was cut by 0 bases, the J end by 6 bases, with 11 bases between. Germline-derived CDR1 and CDR2 are SEHNR and FQNEAQ (reference sequence). The CDR3 loop reads CASSLARLGPGELFF. Here the CDR3 DNA reads TGTGCCAGCAGCTTAGCCAGGTTGGGTCCCGGGGAGCTGTTTTTT. Full variable domain (outside the CDR3, taken from reference TRBV7-9 and TRBJ2-2): DTGVSQNPRHKITKRGQNVTFRCDPISEHNRLYWYRQTLGQGPEFLTYFQNEAQLEKSRLLSDRFSAERPKGSFSTLEIQRTEQGDSAMYLCASSLARLGPGELFFGEGSRLTVL.

This clone was seen only once. The J gene is TRBJ2-7, the V gene TRBV7-8; D ambiguous. Trimming stripped 1 base from V and 1 base from J, with 11 bases between. Germline V lookup: CDR1 SGHVS, CDR2 FQNEAQ. The CDR3 has 15 residues. The CDR3 DNA reads as TGTGCCAGCAGCTTAGGTGGCCAGGCGTCCTACGAGCAGTACTTC. This sequence encodes CASSLGGQASYEQYF. Supplemented by reference TRBV7-8 and TRBJ2-7, the full variable domain reads GAGVSQSPRYKVAKRGQDVALRCDPISGHVSLFWYQQALGQGPEFLTYFQNEAQLDKSGLPSDRFFAERPEGSVSTLKIQRTQQEDSAVYLCASSLGGQASYEQYFGPGTRLTVT.

The J gene is TRBJ2-7, the V gene TRBV5-4, with D tentatively TRBD1 (6 bases). Germline lookup yields CDR1 SGHNT and CDR2 YYREEE (reference sequence). This CDR3 contains 15 residues. V lost 4 bases to trimming and J lost 3 bases, with 17 bases between them. Here the CDR3 DNA reads TGTGCCAGCAGCGATGGACAGCCTTCAAGCTACGAGCAGTACTTC. Translation: CASSDGQPSSYEQYF.

The gene calls are TRBV7-2 and TRBJ2-7, with 8 bases lining up with TRBD1. This CDR3 has 15 amino acids. Unmatched junction bases numbered 14, after V lost 4 bases and J lost 9 bases. Germline V gene lookup returns CDR1 SGHTA and CDR2 FQGNSA. The chain's CDR3 is CASSSTGTGTRGQYF. The CDR3 DNA follows: TGTGCCAGCAGCTCCACCGGGACAGGTACTAGAGGGCAGTACTTC.

The gene calls are TRBV9 and TRBJ1-2; D gene ambiguous. Trimming cost V 0 bases and J 1 base, with 10 bases left between them. The CDR3 spans 15 residues. Germline V gene data show CDR1 as SGDLS and CDR2 as YYNGEE. The CDR3 sequence: CASSVEASINYGYTF. The CDR3 coding sequence is TGTGCCAGCAGCGTAGAGGCCAGTATTAACTATGGCTACACCTTC.

V gene TRBV12-5 combines with J gene TRBJ2-2; tentatively, D is TRBD1 (6 bases). V lost 4 bases and J lost 6, with 15 bases in between. This CDR3 is built from 15 residues. CDR1 and CDR2 from the germline V gene are LGHNT and FRNRAP. CDR3 loop: CASGSNSGAAGELFF. In nucleotides, the CDR3 is TGTGCTAGTGGTTCTAATTCAGGGGCTGCCGGGGAGCTGTTTTTT.

This rearrangement joins TRBV7-6 to TRBJ2-7; 8 bases agree with TRBD2. CDR3 size: 18 residues. The germline CDR1 and CDR2 sequences are SGHVS and FNYEAQ. The V gene end was trimmed by 0 bases and the J gene end by 2 bases; junction bases not matched to a gene: 12. CDR3 amino acids: CASSLASAGGFRAYEQYF. As DNA, the CDR3 is TGTGCCAGCAGCTTAGCGTCGGCGGGGGGCTTTAGGGCCTACGAGCAGTACTTC.

CDR3 in amino acids: CAWSDSGNQPQHF. The CDR3 DNA reads TGTGCCTGGAGTGACAGTGGCAATCAGCCCCAGCATTTT. The V call is TRBV30, the J call TRBJ1-5; D uncertain. Germline V gene data show CDR1 as GTSNPN and CDR2 as SVGIG (reference sequence). The CDR3 runs to 13 residues. V was clipped by 1 base and J by 2 bases, with 6 bases between them.

The chain employs TRBV4-1 and TRBJ2-3; possibly TRBD2 for D (5 bases). This CDR3 spans 16 amino acids. Germline CDR1 reads MGHRA; CDR2 reads YSYEKL. V was trimmed by 3 bases and J by 0 bases, leaving 13 bases between them. The CDR3 reads CASSHPEGDSTDTQYF. CDR3 bases: TGCGCCAGCAGCCACCCCGAGGGAGACAGCACAGATACGCAGTATTTT.

This chain joins TRBV10-1 and TRBJ2-7, with unresolved D. This CDR3 spans 16 amino acids. Per the germline V gene, CDR1 is WNHNN and CDR2 is SYGVQD (reference sequence). V was shortened by 3 bases and J by 0 bases, with 15 bases between the two germline ends. In DNA form, the CDR3 reads TGCGCCAGCAGTGACCCCGATGGGCTTACCTCCTACGAGCAGTACTTC. Translated, it gives CASSDPDGLTSYEQYF.